Below are 22 T cell receptor beta chains sequenced from a single sample in a study of T cells in Graves' hyperthyroidism and ophthalmopathy. TCR beta CDR3 sequences were amplified from RNA transcripts. RT-PCR in the first round (using the HTBI primer set) targeted the TCR CDR3. TCRdb processed the multiplex PCR reads anew with MiXCR; each CDR3 protein has one entry. Of over 500,000 distinct CDR3 sequences listed, 35% to 50% are singletons. Sequencing was performed on peripheral blood or thyroid tissue (not recorded which). The source of these receptors is an adult woman with Graves' disease, either hyperthyroidism or ophthalmopathy (not recorded which).

In its sample, this clonotype was seen a few times. The V and J genes are TRBV6-1 and TRBJ2-3; TRBD1 or TRBD2 may be the D gene (5 bases each). The germline V and J ends were trimmed by 4 bases and 6 bases, with 11 bases remaining between them. The length of the CDR3 is 13 residues. Germline V gene lookup returns CDR1 MNHNS and CDR2 SASEGT. Here the CDR3 reads CASSGMGDDTQYF. The CDR3 DNA sequence: TGTGCCAGCAGTGGAATGGGGGATGATACGCAGTATTTT.

Regarding this clonotype: A much larger clonotype is one base distant, so this may be a read error. The V gene is TRBV4-2, the J gene TRBJ1-2; no definite D call. The CDR3 is 15 amino acids. In germline, CDR1 is LGHNA, CDR2 YNFKEQ. The ends were cut back, 4 bases at V and 4 bases at J, with 16 bases in the middle. Here the CDR3 DNA reads TGTGCCAGCAGCCTAGGGATCCCGACGGCCTATGGCTACACCTTC. This sequence encodes CASSLGIPTAYGYTF.

Comment on this clonotype: This sequence may be a read error, since a much larger clone differs from it by one base. J is TRBJ2-2 and V is TRBV9; 9 positions match TRBD1. Per germline, CDR1 SGDLS and CDR2 YYNGEE. V dropped 2 bases and J dropped 4; count of bases not matched to a gene: 3. The CDR3 sequence is 15 residues long. This CDR3 reads CASSVGTGTTGELFF. In DNA, the CDR3 is TGTGCCAGCAGCGTCGGGACAGGGACCACCGGGGAGCTGTTTTTT.

This sequence joins TRBV15 and TRBJ2-2, with D maybe TRBD1 (6 bases). The CDR3 runs 14 residues. Trimming removed 4 bases from V and 3 bases from J, with 9 bases in between. Germline-derived CDR1 and CDR2 are LNHNV and YYDKDF (reference sequence). The CDR3 coding sequence is TGTGCCACCAGCAACAGGGCCCACACCGGGGAGCTGTTTTTT. It codes for CATSNRAHTGELFF.

This clonotype came up many times. The chain employs TRBV12-3 or TRBV12-4 and TRBJ1-5; 8 bases map to TRBD1. J was trimmed by 5 bases and V by 1 base; bases with no gene match: 1. This CDR3 is built from 14 residues. CDR3 DNA: TGTGCCAGCAGTTTAGTACAGGGGGATCAGCCCCAGCATTTT. Encoded protein: CASSLVQGDQPQHF.

This clonotype was found a few times. The chain employs TRBV4-1 and TRBJ2-7, with 11 bases lining up with TRBD2. The trim removed 4 bases at V and 3 bases at J, leaving 8 bases unmatched. The CDR3 has 16 residues. Germline CDR1 and CDR2: MGHRA and YSYEKL. CDR3 sequence (DNA): TGCGCCAGCAGCCGGGGACTAGCGGCACAAAACTACGAGCAGTACTTC. The encoded protein is CASSRGLAAQNYEQYF.

CDR3 in amino acids: CSVERMGVGGSEAFF. In nucleotides, the CDR3 is TGCAGCGTTGAACGTATGGGGGTTGGGGGGTCTGAAGCTTTCTTT. The J gene is TRBJ1-1, the V gene TRBV29-1, with a possible D match to TRBD1 (5 bases). This CDR3 comprises 15 residues. The germline V gene encodes CDR1 SQVTM and CDR2 ANQGSEA. The germline V and J ends were trimmed by 2 bases and 6 bases, with 19 bases remaining between them. Based on the CDR3 plus reference TRBV29-1 and TRBJ1-1, the full variable domain is SAVISQKPSRDICQRGTSLTIQCQVDSQVTMMFWYRQQPGQSLTLIATANQGSEATYESGFVIDKFPISRPNLTFSTLTVSNMSPEDSSIYLCSVERMGVGGSEAFFGQGTRLTVV.

This clonotype was seen a handful of times. V and J are TRBV3-1 and TRBJ2-2; 9 nucleotides line up with TRBD2. The junction had 14 bases not matched to a gene; V was cut back by 7 bases and J by 8 bases. Germline V CDR1 and CDR2: LGHDT, YNNKEL (reference sequence). The CDR3 totals 16 residues. The CDR3 loop is CASTFGDSGRTGELFF. The CDR3 DNA sequence: TGTGCCAGCACTTTCGGGGACAGCGGGAGGACAGGGGAGCTGTTTTTT. The entire variable domain, with the rest obtained from reference TRBV3-1 and TRBJ2-2, is as follows: DTAVSQTPKYLVTQMGNDKSIKCEQNLGHDTMYWYKQDSKKFLKIMFSYNNKELIINETVPNRFSPKSPDKAHLNLHINSLELGDSAVYFCASTFGDSGRTGELFFGEGSRLTVL.

The table lists this clonotype with many counts. The rearrangement uses TRBV9 and TRBJ2-7; possible D gene TRBD2, 6 bases. The V end was cut by 5 bases, the J end by 0 bases, with 12 bases between. The germline V gene encodes CDR1 SGDLS and CDR2 YYNGEE. The CDR3 is made up of 14 amino acids. CDR3 DNA: TGTGCCAGCAGGCGGGATTGGAACTCCTACGAGCAGTACTTC. Translated: CASRRDWNSYEQYF.

This clonotype was detected only a few times. The chain combines TRBV13 with TRBJ2-2; 8 nucleotides align to TRBD2. Germline lookup yields CDR1 PRHDT and CDR2 FYEKMQ (reference sequence). Trimming at V came to 1 base and at J to 4 bases, leaving 5 bases not matched to a gene. The CDR3 has 16 residues. The CDR3 loop is CASSLEGLGITGELFF. CDR3 bases: TGTGCCAGCAGCTTAGAGGGACTAGGGATCACCGGGGAGCTGTTTTTT.

This clonotype was counted between two and nine times. The chain joins TRBV24-1 to TRBJ1-1; 9 bases fit TRBD1. CDR3 length: 16 amino acids. V was pared by 2 bases and J by 7 bases, with 10 bases of the junction left unmatched. The germline gives CDR1 KGHDR, CDR2 SFDVKD. CDR3 sequence reads: CATSDSAGQGMGEAFF. CDR3 nucleotides: TGTGCCACCAGTGATTCCGCGGGACAGGGTATGGGTGAAGCTTTCTTT.

The rearrangement uses TRBV20-1 and TRBJ1-6; perhaps TRBD1 as D (6 bases). This CDR3 contains 16 residues. Germline V gene sequence: CDR1 DFQATT, CDR2 SNEGSKA (reference sequence). The V gene lost 0 bases and the J gene lost 8 bases, with 17 bases spanning the gap. The CDR3 DNA is TGCAGTGCTAGAGATCCCCGGGCAGGGGTGGATTCACCCCTCCACTTT. Translating it yields CSARDPRAGVDSPLHF.

The table lists this clonotype with many counts. The chain employs TRBV4-3 and TRBJ2-5, with D unclear. V was trimmed by 0 bases and J by 7 bases, leaving 15 bases between them. The CDR3 contains 15 residues. Per germline, CDR1 LGHNA and CDR2 YSLEER. CDR3: CASSQDLTVVSTQYF. For the CDR3, the DNA is TGCGCCAGCAGCCAAGATCTCACCGTCGTATCGACCCAGTACTTC.

The rearrangement uses TRBV30 and TRBJ2-7, with D unresolved. This CDR3 region has 12 residues. The V gene lost 3 bases and the J gene lost 3 bases, with 9 bases spanning the gap. The germline CDR1 and CDR2 sequences are GTSNPN and SVGIG (reference sequence). CDR3 DNA sequence: TGTGCCTGGAGCATGGGAAACTACGAGCAGTACTTC. Translated, it gives CAWSMGNYEQYF.

The V and J genes are TRBV10-3 and TRBJ1-2; TRBD1 matches at 9 bases. CDR1 is ENHRY and CDR2 is SYGVKD in the germline V gene. This CDR3 comprises 12 residues. The V gene end was trimmed by 9 bases and the J gene end by 3 bases; junction bases not matched to a gene: 2. CDR3 sequence (DNA): TGTGCCATAAGGGACAGGGACTATGGCTACACCTTC. Encoded protein: CAIRDRDYGYTF.

The chain recombines TRBV5-5 with TRBJ1-1, with D unclear. Trimming shortened V by 0 bases and J by 11 bases, and 17 bases separated the two germline ends. This CDR3 contains 14 residues. Germline V CDR1 and CDR2: SGHKS, YYEKEE (reference sequence). The CDR3 is CASSLARTEDRAFF. The DNA of the CDR3 is TGTGCCAGCAGCTTGGCTCGGACTGAAGATCGCGCTTTCTTT.

The table lists this clonotype with a few counts. The rearrangement uses TRBV20-1 and TRBJ2-7; D is possibly TRBD1 (6 bases). CDR3 length: 14 residues. Deletions cut 5 bases from V and 2 bases from J, with 16 bases between. Germline V gene sequence: CDR1 DFQATT, CDR2 SNEGSKA (reference sequence). The CDR3 sequence is CSAGRTAGAYEQYF. The CDR3, as DNA: TGCAGTGCTGGTCGGACGGCAGGGGCCTACGAGCAGTACTTC.

This clonotype was seen at least ten times. CDR3 DNA sequence: TGTGCCAGCAGCGATCAGCCCCAGCATTTT. It encodes CASSDQPQHF. This chain uses TRBV27 with TRBJ1-5; D not resolved. The CDR3 covers 10 residues. The V gene lost 6 bases and the J gene lost 5 bases, with 2 bases spanning the gap. In germline, CDR1 is MNHEY, CDR2 SMNVEV (reference sequence).

This clonotype was counted ten times or more. V gene TRBV7-2 combines with J gene TRBJ2-5; D is undetermined. Germline lookup yields CDR1 SGHTA and CDR2 FQGNSA. V lost 3 bases and J 5 bases, leaving 10 bases between the germline ends. This CDR3 has 13 amino acids. The CDR3 here is CASSLNRAETQYF. CDR3 nucleotide sequence: TGTGCCAGCAGCTTGAATAGGGCGGAGACCCAGTACTTC. Full variable domain (missing parts from reference TRBV7-2 and TRBJ2-5): GAGVSQSPSNKVTEKGKDVELRCDPISGHTALYWYRQSLGQGLEFLIYFQGNSAPDKSGLPSDRFSAERTGGSVSTLTIQRTQQEDSAVYLCASSLNRAETQYFGPGTRLLVL.

The chain couples TRBV7-2 to TRBJ1-2, with a possible D match to TRBD1 (5 bases). CDR1 SGHTA and CDR2 FQGNSA come from the germline V gene. Trimming took 5 bases from V and 4 from J, leaving 26 bases between them. The CDR3 is 18 residues long. The CDR3 coding sequence is TGTGCCAGCAGCGGGGGGGGGGAAGGGGTTGTCCCGATCTATGGCTACACCTTC. Protein: CASSGGGEGVVPIYGYTF.

This chain uses TRBV10-3 with TRBJ1-1; D might be TRBD1 (6 bases). The V gene's germline CDR1 is ENHRY and CDR2 SYGVKD. There are 15 residues in the CDR3. V was shortened by 6 bases and J by 3 bases, with 17 bases between the two germline ends. CDR3 protein: CAIRDSSDWDTEAFF. In nucleotides, the CDR3 is TGTGCCATCAGGGACAGCTCCGACTGGGACACTGAAGCTTTCTTT.

This clonotype was detected many times. This chain links TRBV10-3 with TRBJ1-1; D is unresolved. Trimming pared 10 bases from V and 0 bases from J, leaving 12 bases between. The CDR3 length is 13 residues. CDR1 and CDR2 (germline): ENHRY, SYGVKD. The CDR3 spells CATRAPVNTEAFF. CDR3 DNA sequence: TGTGCCACCCGTGCCCCCGTGAACACTGAAGCTTTCTTT.